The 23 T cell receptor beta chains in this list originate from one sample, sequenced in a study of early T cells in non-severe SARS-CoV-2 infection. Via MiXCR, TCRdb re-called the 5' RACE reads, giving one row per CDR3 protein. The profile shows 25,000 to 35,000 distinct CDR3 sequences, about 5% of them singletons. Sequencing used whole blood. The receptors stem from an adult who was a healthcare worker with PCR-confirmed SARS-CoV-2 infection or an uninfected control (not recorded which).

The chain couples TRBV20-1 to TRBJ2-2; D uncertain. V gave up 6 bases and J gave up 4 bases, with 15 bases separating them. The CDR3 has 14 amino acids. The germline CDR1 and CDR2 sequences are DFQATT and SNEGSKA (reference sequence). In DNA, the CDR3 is TGCAGTGCCTCGGACCGGAAGAGCACCGGGGAGCTGTTTTTT. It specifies CSASDRKSTGELFF.

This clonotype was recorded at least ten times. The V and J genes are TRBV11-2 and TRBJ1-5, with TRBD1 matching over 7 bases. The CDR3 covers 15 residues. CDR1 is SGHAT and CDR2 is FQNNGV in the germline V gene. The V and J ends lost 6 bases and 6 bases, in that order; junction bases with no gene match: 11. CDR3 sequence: CASRPTGRGRQPQHF. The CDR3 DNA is TGTGCCAGCAGACCGACAGGGAGGGGGCGTCAGCCCCAGCATTTT.

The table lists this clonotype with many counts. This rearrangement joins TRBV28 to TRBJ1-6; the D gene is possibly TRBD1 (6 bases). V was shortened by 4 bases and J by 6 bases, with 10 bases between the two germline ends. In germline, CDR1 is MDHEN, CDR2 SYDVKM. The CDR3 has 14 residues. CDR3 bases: TGTGCCAGCAGTTCCACAGGGACTAATTCACCCCTCCACTTT. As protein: CASSSTGTNSPLHF.

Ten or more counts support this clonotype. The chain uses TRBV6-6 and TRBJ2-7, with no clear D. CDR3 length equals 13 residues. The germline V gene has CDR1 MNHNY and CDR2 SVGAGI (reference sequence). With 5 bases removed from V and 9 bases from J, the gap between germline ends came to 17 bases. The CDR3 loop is CASSPPEAIGQYF. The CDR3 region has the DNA TGTGCCAGCAGTCCACCAGAGGCTATCGGGCAGTACTTC.

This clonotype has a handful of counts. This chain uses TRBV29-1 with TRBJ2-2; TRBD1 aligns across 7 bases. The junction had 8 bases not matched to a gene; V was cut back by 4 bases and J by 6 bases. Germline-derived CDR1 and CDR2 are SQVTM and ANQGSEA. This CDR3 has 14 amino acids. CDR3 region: CSVGDSPNAGELFF. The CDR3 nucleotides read TGCAGCGTTGGGGACAGTCCTAACGCCGGGGAGCTGTTTTTT.

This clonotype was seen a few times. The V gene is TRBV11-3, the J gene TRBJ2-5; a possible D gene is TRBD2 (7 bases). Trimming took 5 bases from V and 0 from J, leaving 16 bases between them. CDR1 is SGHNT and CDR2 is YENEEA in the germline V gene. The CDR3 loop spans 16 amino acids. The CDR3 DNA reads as TGTGCCAGCAGCCCCGCGGGGAGGGGGTACCAAGAGACCCAGTACTTC. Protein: CASSPAGRGYQETQYF.

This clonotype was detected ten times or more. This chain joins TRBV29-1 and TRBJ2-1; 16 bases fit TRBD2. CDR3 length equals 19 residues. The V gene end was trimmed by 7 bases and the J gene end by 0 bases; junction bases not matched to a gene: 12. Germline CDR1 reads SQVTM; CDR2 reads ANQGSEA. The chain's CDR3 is CSGGEPGTSGRASYNEQFF. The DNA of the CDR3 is TGCAGCGGTGGAGAACCCGGGACTAGCGGGAGGGCCTCCTACAATGAGCAGTTCTTC.

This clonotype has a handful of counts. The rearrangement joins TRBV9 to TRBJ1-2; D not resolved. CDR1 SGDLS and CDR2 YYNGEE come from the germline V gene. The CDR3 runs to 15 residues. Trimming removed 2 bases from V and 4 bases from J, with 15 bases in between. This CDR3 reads CASSVQSSGGYGYTF. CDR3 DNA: TGTGCCAGCAGCGTCCAGTCCTCCGGCGGCTATGGCTACACCTTC.

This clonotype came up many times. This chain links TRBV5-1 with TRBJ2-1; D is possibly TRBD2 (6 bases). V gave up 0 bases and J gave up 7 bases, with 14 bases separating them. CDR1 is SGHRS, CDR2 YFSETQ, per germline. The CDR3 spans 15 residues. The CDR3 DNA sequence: TGCGCCAGCAGCTTGGGGCTAGCGTCCCCTAATGAGCAGTTCTTC. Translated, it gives CASSLGLASPNEQFF.

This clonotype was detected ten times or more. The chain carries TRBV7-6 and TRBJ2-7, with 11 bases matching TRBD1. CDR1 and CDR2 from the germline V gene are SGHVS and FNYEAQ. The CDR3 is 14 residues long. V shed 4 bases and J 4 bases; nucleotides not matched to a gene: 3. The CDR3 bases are TGTGCCAGCAGCTCCGGGACAGGGGGTTACGAGCAGTACTTC. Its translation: CASSSGTGGYEQYF. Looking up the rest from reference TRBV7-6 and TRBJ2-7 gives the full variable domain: GAGVSQSPRYKVTKRGQDVALRCDPISGHVSLYWYRQALGQGPEFLTYFNYEAQQDKSGLPNDRFSAERPEGSISTLTIQRTEQRDSAMYRCASSSGTGGYEQYFGPGTRLTVT.

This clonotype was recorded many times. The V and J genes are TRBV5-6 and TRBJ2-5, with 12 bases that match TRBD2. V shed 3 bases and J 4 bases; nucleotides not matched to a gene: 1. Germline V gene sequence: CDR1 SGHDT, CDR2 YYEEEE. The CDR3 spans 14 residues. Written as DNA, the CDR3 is TGTGCCAGCAGCTCGGGACTAGCGGGAGAGACCCAGTACTTC. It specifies CASSSGLAGETQYF.

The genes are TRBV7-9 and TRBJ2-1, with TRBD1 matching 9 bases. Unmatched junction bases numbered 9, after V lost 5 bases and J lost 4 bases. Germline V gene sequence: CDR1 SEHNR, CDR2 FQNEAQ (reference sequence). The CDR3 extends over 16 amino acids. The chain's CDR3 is CASSPSGTGNYNEQFF. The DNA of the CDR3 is TGTGCCAGCAGCCCTTCCGGGACAGGGAATTACAATGAGCAGTTCTTC.

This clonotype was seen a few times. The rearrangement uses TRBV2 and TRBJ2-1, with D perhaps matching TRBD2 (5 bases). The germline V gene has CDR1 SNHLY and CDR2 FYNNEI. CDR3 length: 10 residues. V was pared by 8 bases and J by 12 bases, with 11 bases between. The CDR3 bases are TGTGCCAGCCTGGGAGAGGTGCAGTTCTTC. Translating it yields CASLGEVQFF.

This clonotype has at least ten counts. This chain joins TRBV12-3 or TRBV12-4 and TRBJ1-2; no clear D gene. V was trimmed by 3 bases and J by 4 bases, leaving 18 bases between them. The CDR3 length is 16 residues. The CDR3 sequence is CASSFKQAPPGYGYTF. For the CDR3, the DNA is TGTGCCAGCAGTTTTAAGCAGGCACCCCCGGGCTATGGCTACACCTTC.

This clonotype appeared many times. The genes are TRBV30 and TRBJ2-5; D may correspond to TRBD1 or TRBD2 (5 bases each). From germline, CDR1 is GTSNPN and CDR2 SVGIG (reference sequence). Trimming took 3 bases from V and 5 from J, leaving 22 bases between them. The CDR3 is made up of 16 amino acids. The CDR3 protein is CAWRDSGTIVRETQYF. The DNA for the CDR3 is TGTGCCTGGAGGGATTCCGGGACGATCGTTCGGGAGACCCAGTACTTC. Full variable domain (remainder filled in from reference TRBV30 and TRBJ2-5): SQTIHQWPATLVQPVGSPLSLECTVEGTSNPNLYWYRQAAGRGLQLLFYSVGIGQISSEVPQNLSASRPQDRQFILSSKKLLLSDSGFYLCAWRDSGTIVRETQYFGPGTRLLVL.

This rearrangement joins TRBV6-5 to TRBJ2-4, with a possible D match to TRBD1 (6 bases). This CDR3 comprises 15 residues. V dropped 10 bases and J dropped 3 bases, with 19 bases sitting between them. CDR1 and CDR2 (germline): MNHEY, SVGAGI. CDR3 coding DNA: TGTGCCACCACGGACAGAAAGGTGGTCAAAAACATTCAGTACTTC. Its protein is CATTDRKVVKNIQYF.

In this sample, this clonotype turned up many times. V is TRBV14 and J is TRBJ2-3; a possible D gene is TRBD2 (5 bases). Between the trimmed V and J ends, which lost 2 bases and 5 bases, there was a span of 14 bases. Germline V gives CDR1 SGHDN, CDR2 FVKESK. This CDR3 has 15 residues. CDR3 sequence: CASSQRTGVGDTQYF. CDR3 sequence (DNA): TGTGCCAGCAGCCAAAGAACCGGGGTAGGAGATACGCAGTATTTT.

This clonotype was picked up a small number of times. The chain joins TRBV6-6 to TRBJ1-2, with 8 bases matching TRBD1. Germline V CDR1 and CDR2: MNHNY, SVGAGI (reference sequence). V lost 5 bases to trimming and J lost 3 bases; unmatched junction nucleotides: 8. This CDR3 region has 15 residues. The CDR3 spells CASSLTGQVDYGYTF. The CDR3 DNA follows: TGTGCCAGCAGTCTAACGGGACAGGTGGACTATGGCTACACCTTC.

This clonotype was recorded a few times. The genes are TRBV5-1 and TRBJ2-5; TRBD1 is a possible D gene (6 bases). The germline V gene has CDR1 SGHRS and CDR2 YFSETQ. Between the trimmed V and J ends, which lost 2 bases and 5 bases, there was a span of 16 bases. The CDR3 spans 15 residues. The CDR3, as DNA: TGCGCCAGCAGCTTTGAGGGGGTTTATGCGGAGACCCAGTACTTC. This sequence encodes CASSFEGVYAETQYF. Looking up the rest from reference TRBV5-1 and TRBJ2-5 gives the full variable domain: KAGVTQTPRYLIKTRGQQVTLSCSPISGHRSVSWYQQTPGQGLQFLFEYFSETQRNKGNFPGRFSGRQFSNSRSEMNVSTLELGDSALYLCASSFEGVYAETQYFGPGTRLLVL.

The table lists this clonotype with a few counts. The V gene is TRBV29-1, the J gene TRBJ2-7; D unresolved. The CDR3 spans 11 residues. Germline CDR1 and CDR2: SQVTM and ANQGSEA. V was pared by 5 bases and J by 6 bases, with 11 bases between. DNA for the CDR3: TGCAGCGTTCAAACGCCGGCCGAGCAGTACTTC. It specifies CSVQTPAEQYF.

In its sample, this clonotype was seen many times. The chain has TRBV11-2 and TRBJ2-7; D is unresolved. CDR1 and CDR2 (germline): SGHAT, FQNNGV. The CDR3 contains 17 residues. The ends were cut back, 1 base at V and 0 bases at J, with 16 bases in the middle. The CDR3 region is CASSLAPTRRSSYEQYF. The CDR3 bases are TGTGCCAGCAGCTTAGCCCCGACCCGACGGTCCTCCTACGAGCAGTACTTC.

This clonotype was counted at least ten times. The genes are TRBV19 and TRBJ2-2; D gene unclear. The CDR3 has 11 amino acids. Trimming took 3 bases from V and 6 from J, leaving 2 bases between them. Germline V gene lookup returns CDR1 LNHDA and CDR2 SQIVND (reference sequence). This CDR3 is CASSIPGELFF. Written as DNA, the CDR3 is TGTGCCAGTAGTATTCCCGGGGAGCTGTTTTTT.

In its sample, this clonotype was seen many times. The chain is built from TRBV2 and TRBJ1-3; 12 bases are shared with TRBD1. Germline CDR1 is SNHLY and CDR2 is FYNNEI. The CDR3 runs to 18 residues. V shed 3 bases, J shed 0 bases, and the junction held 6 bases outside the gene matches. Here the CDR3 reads CASSEGTGGTISGNTIYF. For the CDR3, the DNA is TGTGCCAGCAGTGAGGGGACAGGGGGCACAATCTCTGGAAACACCATATATTTT.